The 24 T cell receptor beta chains listed next were all sequenced from one sample in a study of T cell changes during pregnancy in multiple sclerosis. TCRdb keeps only in-frame clones here, not all; method: immunoSEQ multiplex PCR. The table lists approximately 40,000 clones, about 95% of them singletons, with 0.75% to 0.9% in the top ten. Sequences were derived from peripheral blood, sampled in the second trimester of pregnancy. The receptors shown here come from a female donor with multiple sclerosis, enrolled in a pregnancy study.

J is TRBJ1-2 and V is TRBV19; weak D call: TRBD1 (6 bases). The CDR3 runs to 18 residues. CDR1 and CDR2 from the germline V gene are LNHDA and SQIVND (reference sequence). V lost 3 bases and J lost 4, with 24 bases in between. CDR3 in amino acids: CASSMGGRWQGIFYGYTF. Written as DNA, the CDR3 is TGTGCCAGTAGTATGGGCGGCCGATGGCAGGGGATTTTCTATGGCTACACCTTC.

V and J are TRBV7-9 and TRBJ2-3, with TRBD1 as a possible D gene (6 bases). This CDR3 comprises 14 residues. The germline V gene has CDR1 SEHNR and CDR2 FQNEAQ (reference sequence). V was clipped by 4 bases and J by 2 bases, with 10 bases between them. The CDR3 loop reads CASSYGQTTDTQYF. The CDR3 nucleotides are TGTGCCAGCAGCTACGGACAGACCACAGATACGCAGTATTTT.

V and J are TRBV5-1 and TRBJ1-2; 9 bases match TRBD1. The germline CDR1 and CDR2 sequences are SGHRS and YFSETQ. The ends lost 3 bases at V and 6 bases at J; junction bases unmatched: 6. This CDR3 is 14 amino acids long. Here the CDR3 reads CASSSGQGSDGYTF. The CDR3 DNA is TGCGCCAGCAGCTCGGGACAGGGCAGCGATGGCTACACCTTC.

The CDR3: CASSSYTGRSGANVLTF. Written as DNA, the CDR3 is TGTGCCAGCAGCTCTTACACAGGTCGATCTGGGGCCAACGTCCTGACTTTC. The rearrangement links TRBV7-9 to TRBJ2-6; a possible D gene is TRBD1 (5 bases). Germline V lookup: CDR1 SEHNR, CDR2 FQNEAQ (reference sequence). The germline V and J ends were trimmed by 4 bases and 1 base, with 14 bases remaining between them. This CDR3 comprises 17 residues.

The chain recombines TRBV19 with TRBJ1-2; perhaps TRBD1 as D (6 bases). The CDR3 runs 15 residues. V lost 5 bases, J lost 3 bases, and 16 bases lay in between. Per the germline V gene, CDR1 is LNHDA and CDR2 is SQIVND (reference sequence). The CDR3 here is CASSPPARGYYGYTF. The CDR3 DNA reads TGTGCCAGTAGTCCCCCGGCAAGGGGGTACTATGGCTACACCTTC.

The chain joins TRBV5-4 to TRBJ2-7; the match to TRBD1 covers 7 bases. The CDR3 spans 16 residues. The trim removed 3 bases at V and 3 bases at J, leaving 12 bases unmatched. Looked up from germline, CDR1 is SGHNT and CDR2 is YYREEE (reference sequence). The CDR3 protein is CASSSSGTAVYYEQYF. The CDR3 DNA reads as TGTGCCAGCAGCTCCTCCGGGACAGCAGTATACTACGAGCAGTACTTC.

This clone appeared once. V and J are TRBV12-5 and TRBJ1-1; 11 bases line up with TRBD1. V gave up 5 bases and J gave up 7 bases; unmatched junction bases: 6. CDR1 and CDR2 from the germline V gene are LGHNT and FRNRAP. The CDR3 sequence is 14 residues long. CDR3 protein: CASGASGTGGEAFF. As DNA, the CDR3 is TGTGCTAGTGGTGCCTCCGGGACAGGGGGTGAAGCTTTCTTT.

The chain carries TRBV10-3 and TRBJ1-4; D remains unclear. The V and J ends lost 4 bases and 7 bases respectively, with 10 bases between them. Looked up from germline, CDR1 is ENHRY and CDR2 is SYGVKD. The CDR3 sequence is 13 residues long. The CDR3 coding sequence is TGTGCCATCAGTGTTCAGGAAGGTGAAAAACTGTTTTTT. This gives the protein CAISVQEGEKLFF.

This clone was seen a single time. The rearrangement joins TRBV7-2 to TRBJ1-3; D not resolved. Germline V gives CDR1 SGHTA, CDR2 FQGNSA. The ends were cut back, 3 bases at V and 6 bases at J, with 3 bases in the middle. This CDR3 spans 11 amino acids. The CDR3 sequence is CASSFLNTIYF. DNA of the CDR3: TGTGCCAGCAGCTTCCTAAACACCATATATTTT. The full variable domain, rest sourced from reference TRBV7-2 and TRBJ1-3, is GAGVSQSPSNKVTEKGKDVELRCDPISGHTALYWYRQSLGQGLEFLIYFQGNSAPDKSGLPSDRFSAERTGGSVSTLTIQRTQQEDSAVYLCASSFLNTIYFGEGSWLTVV.

CDR3 residues: CASSSPSGGYNEQFF. CDR3 in DNA: TGTGCCAGCAGCTCTCCTAGCGGGGGATACAATGAGCAGTTCTTC. The rearrangement links TRBV7-2 to TRBJ2-1, with 10 bases lining up with TRBD2. The V gene end was trimmed by 4 bases and the J gene end by 4 bases; junction bases not matched to a gene: 4. Germline-derived CDR1 and CDR2 are SGHTA and FQGNSA. This CDR3 comprises 15 residues.

The V call is TRBV13, the J call TRBJ1-3, with a tentative D call TRBD1 (6 bases). The CDR3 is made up of 13 amino acids. Trimming left V 6 bases short and J 3 bases short, with 9 bases between. Germline-derived CDR1 and CDR2 are PRHDT and FYEKMQ (reference sequence). The CDR3 loop is CASRRGGGNTIYF. The CDR3 DNA follows: TGTGCCAGCAGGAGGGGGGGTGGAAACACCATATATTTT.

The chain has TRBV14 and TRBJ2-7, with 8 nucleotides matching TRBD2. Trimming at V came to 0 bases and at J to 3 bases, leaving 10 bases not matched to a gene. The CDR3 is made up of 17 amino acids. CDR1 and CDR2 from the germline V gene are SGHDN and FVKESK. CDR3 loop: CASSQDFSGRAIYEQYF. DNA of the CDR3: TGTGCCAGCAGCCAAGATTTTTCCGGGAGGGCCATCTACGAGCAGTACTTC.

The gene calls are TRBV9 and TRBJ2-5; a weak D match, TRBD2 (6 bases). The CDR3 has 12 amino acids. Trimming pared 3 bases from V and 4 bases from J, leaving 7 bases between. Germline CDR1 SGDLS, CDR2 YYNGEE. CDR3 in DNA: TGTGCCAGCAGCGCCGGGAGAGAGACCCAGTACTTC. Translating it yields CASSAGRETQYF.

The rearrangement joins TRBV6-1 to TRBJ2-5; D is possibly TRBD1 (5 bases). Trimming cost V 5 bases and J 2 bases, with 15 bases left between them. The CDR3 runs to 15 residues. Germline CDR1 is MNHNS and CDR2 is SASEGT. CDR3 coding DNA: TGTGCCAGCAGTTTAAGCAGGGCGCCTCAAGAGACCCAGTACTTC. This codes for CASSLSRAPQETQYF.

The gene calls are TRBV5-1 and TRBJ2-1, with TRBD2 matching 8 bases. The CDR3 runs to 17 residues. The V gene end was trimmed by 0 bases and the J gene end by 7 bases; junction bases not matched to a gene: 12. Germline CDR1 SGHRS, CDR2 YFSETQ. CDR3 sequence reads: CASSLGLAGYSWNEQFF. CDR3 sequence (DNA): TGCGCCAGCAGCTTGGGCTTAGCGGGATACTCTTGGAATGAGCAGTTCTTC.

This clone has just one count. This sequence joins TRBV9 and TRBJ2-5; D possibly corresponds to TRBD1 (6 bases). Germline lookup yields CDR1 SGDLS and CDR2 YYNGEE. The CDR3 extends over 15 amino acids. Trimming took off 0 bases at V and 2 bases at J, with 11 bases between the two ends. This CDR3 is CASSVEWTAQETQYF. DNA for the CDR3: TGTGCCAGCAGCGTAGAATGGACAGCTCAAGAGACCCAGTACTTC.

The genes are TRBV15 and TRBJ2-7; no definite D call. This CDR3 region has 13 residues. V was clipped by 1 base and J by 4 bases, with 8 bases between them. Germline CDR1 reads LNHNV; CDR2 reads YYDKDF (reference sequence). The CDR3 protein is CATSRGAEYEQYF. The DNA for the CDR3 is TGTGCCACCAGCAGAGGGGCAGAGTACGAGCAGTACTTC.

Concerning this clone: The sample contains more than one DNA sequence encoding this CDR3. The chain combines TRBV5-1 with TRBJ2-3, with 8 bases aligning to TRBD2. The V segment lost 0 bases and the J segment 6 bases; nucleotides outside the gene matches: 27. This CDR3 region has 22 residues. Per the germline V gene, CDR1 is SGHRS and CDR2 is YFSETQ. This CDR3 reads CASSLEALAVQVPLRSADTQYF. The CDR3 bases are TGCGCCAGCAGCTTGGAAGCACTAGCGGTCCAGGTTCCACTCCGCTCAGCGGATACGCAGTATTTT.

The chain couples TRBV7-2 to TRBJ1-2; D is ambiguous. Germline values: CDR1 SGHTA, CDR2 FQGNSA. CDR3 size: 15 residues. V was cut by 1 base and J by 5 bases, with 14 bases left in between. CDR3 nucleotides: TGTGCCAGCAGCTTAGTCACGGTGAAGTTTTATGGCTACACCTTC. This sequence encodes CASSLVTVKFYGYTF.

This chain connects TRBV11-2 to TRBJ2-7, with D perhaps TRBD2 (5 bases). The CDR3 covers 15 residues. Trimming cost V 5 bases and J 0 bases, with 14 bases left between them. CDR1 is SGHAT, CDR2 FQNNGV, per germline. CDR3 loop: CASSQEASNSYEQYF. CDR3 in DNA: TGTGCCAGCAGCCAGGAGGCTAGTAACTCCTACGAGCAGTACTTC.

The rearrangement joins TRBV19 to TRBJ2-3; 7 positions agree with TRBD1. Germline V gene data show CDR1 as LNHDA and CDR2 as SQIVND (reference sequence). The CDR3 is made up of 14 amino acids. Germline trimming cut 3 bases from V and 2 bases from J; bases unmatched to any gene: 2. Here the CDR3 reads CASSIKGATDTQYF. The CDR3, as DNA: TGTGCCAGTAGTATTAAGGGGGCCACAGATACGCAGTATTTT.

The chain is built from TRBV14 and TRBJ1-1; 7 bases fit TRBD1. Germline CDR1 and CDR2: SGHDN and FVKESK. The CDR3 loop spans 13 amino acids. The trim removed 9 bases at V and 1 base at J, leaving 5 bases unmatched. The DNA for the CDR3 is TGTGCCAGTCAGACAGGGTGGAACACTGAAGCTTTCTTT. This sequence encodes CASQTGWNTEAFF.

The chain carries TRBV7-3 and TRBJ2-5; possibly TRBD1 for D (7 bases). Trimming cost V 5 bases and J 2 bases, with 18 bases left between them. Germline V lookup: CDR1 SGHTA, CDR2 FQGTGA. This CDR3 is 16 amino acids long. CDR3 DNA sequence: TGTGCCAGCAGCCGCGGGACAGATTTTTTTCAAGAGACCCAGTACTTC. It is translated as CASSRGTDFFQETQYF.

The chain employs TRBV9 and TRBJ2-1; D possibly corresponds to TRBD1 (6 bases). This CDR3 has 15 amino acids. Trimming cost V 2 bases and J 2 bases, with 11 bases left between them. In germline, CDR1 is SGDLS, CDR2 YYNGEE. The CDR3 coding sequence is TGTGCCAGCAGCGTCCTAGGGGGAACCTACAATGAGCAGTTCTTC. It yields the protein CASSVLGGTYNEQFF.